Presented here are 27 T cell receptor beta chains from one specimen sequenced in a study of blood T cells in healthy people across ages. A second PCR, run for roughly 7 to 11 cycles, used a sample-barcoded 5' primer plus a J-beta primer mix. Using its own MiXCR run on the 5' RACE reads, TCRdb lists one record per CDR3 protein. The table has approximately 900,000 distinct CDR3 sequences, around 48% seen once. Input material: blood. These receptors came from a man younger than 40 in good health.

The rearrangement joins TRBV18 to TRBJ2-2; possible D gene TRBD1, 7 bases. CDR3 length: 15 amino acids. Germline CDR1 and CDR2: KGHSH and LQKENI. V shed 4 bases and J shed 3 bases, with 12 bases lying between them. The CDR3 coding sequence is TGTGCCAGCTCACGCGGGACAGAGTACACCGGGGAGCTGTTTTTT. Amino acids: CASSRGTEYTGELFF.

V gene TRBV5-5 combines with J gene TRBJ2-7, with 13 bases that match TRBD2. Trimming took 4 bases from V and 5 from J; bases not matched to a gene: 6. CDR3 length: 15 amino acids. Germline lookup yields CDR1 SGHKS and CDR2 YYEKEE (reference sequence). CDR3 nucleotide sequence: TGTGCCAGCAGCCCCTGGACTAGCGGGGGTAACGAGCAGTACTTC. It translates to CASSPWTSGGNEQYF.

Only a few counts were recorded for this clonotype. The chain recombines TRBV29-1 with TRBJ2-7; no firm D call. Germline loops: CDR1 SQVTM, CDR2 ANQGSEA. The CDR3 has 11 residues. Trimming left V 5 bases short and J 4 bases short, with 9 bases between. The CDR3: CSVKDGYEQYF. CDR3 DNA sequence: TGCAGCGTTAAGGACGGTTACGAGCAGTACTTC.

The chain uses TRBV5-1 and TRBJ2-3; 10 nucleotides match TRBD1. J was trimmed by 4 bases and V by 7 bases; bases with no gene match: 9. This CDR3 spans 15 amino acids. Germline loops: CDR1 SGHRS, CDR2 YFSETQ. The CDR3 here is CASVPGQGSADTQYF. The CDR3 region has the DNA TGCGCCAGCGTTCCGGGACAGGGGTCCGCAGATACGCAGTATTTT.

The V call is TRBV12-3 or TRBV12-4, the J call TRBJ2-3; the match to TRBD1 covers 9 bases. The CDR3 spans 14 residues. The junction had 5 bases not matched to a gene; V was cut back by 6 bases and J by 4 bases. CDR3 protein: CASRFGTGSDTQYF. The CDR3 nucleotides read TGTGCCAGCAGGTTCGGGACAGGGTCAGATACGCAGTATTTT.

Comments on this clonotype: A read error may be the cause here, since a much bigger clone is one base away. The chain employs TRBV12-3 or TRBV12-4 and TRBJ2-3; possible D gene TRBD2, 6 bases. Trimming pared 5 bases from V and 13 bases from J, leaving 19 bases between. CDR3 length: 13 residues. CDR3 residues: CASSLQDYRGEYF. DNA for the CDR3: TGTGCCAGCAGTCTCCAGGACTACCGAGGGGAGTATTTT.

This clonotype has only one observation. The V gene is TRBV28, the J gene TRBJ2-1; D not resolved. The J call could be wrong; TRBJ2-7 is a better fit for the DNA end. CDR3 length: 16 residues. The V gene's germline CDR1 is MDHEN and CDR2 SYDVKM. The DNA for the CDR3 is TGTGCCAGCAGTTTACCGACTGCGAGCTCCTACAATGAGCAGTACTTC. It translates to CASSLPTASSYNEQYF.

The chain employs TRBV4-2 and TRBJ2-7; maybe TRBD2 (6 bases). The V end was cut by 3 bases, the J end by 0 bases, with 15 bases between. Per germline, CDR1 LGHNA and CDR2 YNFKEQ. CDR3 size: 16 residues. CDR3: CASSQSGGTDSYEQYF. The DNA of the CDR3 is TGTGCCAGCAGCCAGAGTGGGGGGACGGACTCCTACGAGCAGTACTTC.

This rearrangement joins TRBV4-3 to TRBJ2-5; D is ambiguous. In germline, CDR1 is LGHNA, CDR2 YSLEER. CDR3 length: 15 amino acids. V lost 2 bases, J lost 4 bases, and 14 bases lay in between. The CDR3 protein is CASSQNAAGAETQYF. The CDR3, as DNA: TGCGCCAGCAGCCAAAACGCGGCCGGAGCAGAGACCCAGTACTTC.

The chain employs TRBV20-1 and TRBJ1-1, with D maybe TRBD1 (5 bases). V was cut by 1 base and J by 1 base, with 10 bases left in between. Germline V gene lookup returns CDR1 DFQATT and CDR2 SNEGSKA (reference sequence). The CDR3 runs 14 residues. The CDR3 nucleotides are TGCAGTGCTAGAGTGCCAGGGAGGAACACTGAAGCTTTCTTT. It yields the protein CSARVPGRNTEAFF.

CDR3: CSASRIFDTEAFF. The CDR3 coding sequence is TGCAGTGCTTCCAGAATCTTTGACACTGAAGCTTTCTTT. The gene calls are TRBV20-1 and TRBJ1-1, with D unresolved. V dropped 5 bases and J dropped 3 bases, with 13 bases sitting between them. Germline loops: CDR1 DFQATT, CDR2 SNEGSKA (reference sequence). The CDR3 totals 13 residues.

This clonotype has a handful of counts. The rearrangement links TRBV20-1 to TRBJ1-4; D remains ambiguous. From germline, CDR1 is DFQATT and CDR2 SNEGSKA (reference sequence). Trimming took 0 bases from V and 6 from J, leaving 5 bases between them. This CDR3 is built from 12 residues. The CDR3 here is CSARDAYEKLFF. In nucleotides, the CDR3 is TGCAGTGCTAGAGATGCCTATGAAAAACTGTTTTTT.

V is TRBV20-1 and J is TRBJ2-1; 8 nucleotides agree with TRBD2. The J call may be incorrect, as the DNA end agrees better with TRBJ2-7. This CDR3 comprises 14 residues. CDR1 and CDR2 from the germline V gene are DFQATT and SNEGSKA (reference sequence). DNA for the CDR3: TGCAGTGCTAGAGGCGGGGGGAGGTACAATGAGCAGTACTTC. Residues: CSARGGGRYNEQYF.

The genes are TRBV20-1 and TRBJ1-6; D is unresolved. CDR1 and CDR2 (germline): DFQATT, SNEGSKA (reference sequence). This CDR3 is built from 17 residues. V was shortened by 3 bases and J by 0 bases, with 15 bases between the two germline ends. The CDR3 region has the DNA TGCAGTGCTAGGCCCGGAGGCTCGAGCTCCTATAATTCACCCCTCCACTTT. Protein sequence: CSARPGGSSSYNSPLHF.

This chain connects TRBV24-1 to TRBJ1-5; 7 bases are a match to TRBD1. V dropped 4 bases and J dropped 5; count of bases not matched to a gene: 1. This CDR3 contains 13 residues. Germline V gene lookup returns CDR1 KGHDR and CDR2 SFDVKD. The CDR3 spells CATSERGHQPQHF. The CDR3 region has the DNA TGTGCCACCAGTGAAAGGGGGCATCAGCCCCAGCATTTT.

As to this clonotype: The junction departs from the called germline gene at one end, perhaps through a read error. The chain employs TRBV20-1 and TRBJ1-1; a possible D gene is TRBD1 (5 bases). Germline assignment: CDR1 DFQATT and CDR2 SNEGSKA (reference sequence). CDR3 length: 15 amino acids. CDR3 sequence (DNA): TGCAGTACTAGAGATCTGGGCAGGGAGAACACTGAAGCTTTCTTT. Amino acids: CSTRDLGRENTEAFF.

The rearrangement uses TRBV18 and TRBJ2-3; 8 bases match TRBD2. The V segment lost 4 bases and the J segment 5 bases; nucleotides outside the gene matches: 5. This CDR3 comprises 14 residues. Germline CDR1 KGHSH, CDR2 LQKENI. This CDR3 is CASSRAGVIDTQYF. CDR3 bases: TGTGCCAGCTCACGAGCGGGGGTGATAGATACGCAGTATTTT.

The CDR3 sequence: CASSSRTAPSSYNSPLHF. Written as DNA, the CDR3 is TGCGCCAGCAGCTCACGGACAGCGCCGAGCTCCTATAATTCACCCCTCCACTTT. The rearrangement joins TRBV5-1 to TRBJ1-6, with a possible D match to TRBD1 (6 bases). Trimming removed 3 bases at V and 0 bases at J, with 16 bases between. CDR1 and CDR2 from the germline V gene are SGHRS and YFSETQ. The CDR3 extends over 18 amino acids. Drawing the rest from reference TRBV5-1 and TRBJ1-6, the complete variable domain is KAGVTQTPRYLIKTRGQQVTLSCSPISGHRSVSWYQQTPGQGLQFLFEYFSETQRNKGNFPGRFSGRQFSNSRSEMNVSTLELGDSALYLCASSSRTAPSSYNSPLHFGNGTRLTVT.

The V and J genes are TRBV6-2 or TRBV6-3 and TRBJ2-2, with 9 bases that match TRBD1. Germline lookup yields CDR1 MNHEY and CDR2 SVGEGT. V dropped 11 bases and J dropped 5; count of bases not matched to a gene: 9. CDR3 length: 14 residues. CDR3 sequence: CAGRPGTGTGELFF. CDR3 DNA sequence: TGTGCCGGCCGTCCCGGGACAGGGACCGGGGAGCTGTTTTTT.

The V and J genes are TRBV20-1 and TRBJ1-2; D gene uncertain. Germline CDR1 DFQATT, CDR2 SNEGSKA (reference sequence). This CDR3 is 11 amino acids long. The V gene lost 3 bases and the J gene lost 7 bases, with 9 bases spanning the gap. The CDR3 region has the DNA TGCAGTGCTAGTGGCCTCCTTGGCTACACCTTC. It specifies CSASGLLGYTF.

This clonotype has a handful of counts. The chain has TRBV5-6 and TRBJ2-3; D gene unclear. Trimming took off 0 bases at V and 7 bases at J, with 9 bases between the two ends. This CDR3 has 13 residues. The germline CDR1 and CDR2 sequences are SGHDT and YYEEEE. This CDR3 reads CASSLDGPNTQYF. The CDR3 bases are TGTGCCAGCAGCTTGGATGGGCCAAATACGCAGTATTTT.

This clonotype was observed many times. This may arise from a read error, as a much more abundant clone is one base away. CDR3 DNA: TGCGCCAGCAGCTTGAATGTTAGGCTAGCGGGGGAGACCCAGTACTTC. Its translation: CASSLNVRLAGETQYF. The rearrangement links TRBV5-1 to TRBJ2-5; 9 positions agree with TRBD2. Germline CDR1 and CDR2: SGHRS and YFSETQ. With 1 base clipped from V and 5 bases from J, the junction kept 9 bases outside the gene matches. The CDR3 is made up of 16 amino acids.

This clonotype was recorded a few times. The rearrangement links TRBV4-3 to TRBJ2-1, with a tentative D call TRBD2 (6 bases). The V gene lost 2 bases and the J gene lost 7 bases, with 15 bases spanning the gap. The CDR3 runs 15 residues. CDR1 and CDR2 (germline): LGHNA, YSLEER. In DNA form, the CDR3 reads TGCGCCAGCAGCCAACGCCTCGGGGGTAGAAATGAGCAGTTCTTC. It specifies CASSQRLGGRNEQFF.

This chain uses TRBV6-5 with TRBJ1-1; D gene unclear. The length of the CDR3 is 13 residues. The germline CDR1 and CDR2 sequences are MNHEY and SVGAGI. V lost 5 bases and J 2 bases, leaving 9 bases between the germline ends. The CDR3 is CASSIGPNTEAFF. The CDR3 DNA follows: TGTGCCAGCAGTATTGGGCCCAACACTGAAGCTTTCTTT.

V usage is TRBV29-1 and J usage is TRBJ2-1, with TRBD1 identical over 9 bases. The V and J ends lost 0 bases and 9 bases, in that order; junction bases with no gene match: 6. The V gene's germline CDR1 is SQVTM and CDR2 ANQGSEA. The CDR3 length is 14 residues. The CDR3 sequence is CSVEDRDRESEQFF. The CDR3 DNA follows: TGCAGCGTTGAAGACCGGGACAGGGAGAGTGAGCAGTTCTTC.

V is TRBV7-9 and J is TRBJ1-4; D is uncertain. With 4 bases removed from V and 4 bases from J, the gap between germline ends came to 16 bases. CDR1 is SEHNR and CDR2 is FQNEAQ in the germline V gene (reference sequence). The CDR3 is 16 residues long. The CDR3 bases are TGTGCCAGCAGCTCTCACTTCGGACGGGGTAATGAAAAACTGTTTTTT. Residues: CASSSHFGRGNEKLFF.

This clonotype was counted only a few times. The CDR3: CAISDSHGSADTQYF. DNA of the CDR3: TGTGCCATCAGTGATAGTCACGGCTCTGCAGATACGCAGTATTTT. The V gene is TRBV10-3, the J gene TRBJ2-3; the D is unclear. The CDR3 totals 15 residues. CDR1 is ENHRY, CDR2 SYGVKD, per germline. V was shortened by 3 bases and J by 4 bases, with 14 bases between the two germline ends.